This T cell receptor (beta chain) was found in a study of tumor and adjacent non-tumor tissue in lung cancer. Three rounds of nested PCR, following a modified ARM-PCR protocol, produced the TCRbeta library. TCRdb ran MiXCR on the multiplex PCR reads and lists one entry per CDR3 protein. The data contain roughly 74,000 distinct CDR3 sequences, around 76% of them singletons. In germline, CDR1 is MDHEN, CDR2 SYDVKM. Trimming cost V 3 bases and J 5 bases, with 11 bases left between them. This CDR3 contains 15 residues. This sample's RNA came from whole unsorted tissue. The normal lung tissue was taken more than 3 cm from the tumor edge.

Material for sequencing was distant non-tumor lung tissue. This TCR was sampled from a man between 65 and 85 years old with non-small cell lung cancer. The chain couples TRBV28 to TRBJ1-6; the D gene is possibly TRBD1 (6 bases). CDR3 bases: TGTGCCAGCAGTTTTGGGACACCCAATAATTCACCCCTCCACTTT. This sequence encodes CASSFGTPNNSPLHF.